Presented here are 18 T cell receptor beta chains from one specimen sequenced in a study of graft-versus-host responses after intestinal transplantation. The protocol was immunoSEQ multiplex PCR, while the TCRdb copy is restricted to in-frame clones and leaves out a portion. The sample lists tens of thousands of clones, approximately 91% seen once, with under 2% in the top ten. Graft material was processed, releasing intraepithelial and lamina propria lymphocytes. Sequences were derived from ileum tissue, sampled approximately 56 weeks after transplant. The receptors come from a human patient who received an intestinal transplant, so some T cells may come from the graft donor.

The chain uses TRBV6-1 and TRBJ2-7; D may be TRBD1 (5 bases). V lost 11 bases, J lost 3 bases, and 11 bases lay in between. Looked up from germline, CDR1 is MNHNS and CDR2 is SASEGT. This CDR3 has 11 amino acids. CDR3 sequence: CASGNGYEQYF. CDR3 sequence (DNA): TGTGCCTCAGGGAACGGCTACGAGCAGTACTTC.

The chain joins TRBV7-9 to TRBJ2-5; 9 bases align to TRBD2. Germline V CDR1 and CDR2: SEHNR, FQNEAQ (reference sequence). V lost 5 bases and J lost 2; bases outside the gene matches: 9. The CDR3 loop spans 16 amino acids. Here the CDR3 DNA reads TGTGCCAGCAGCCCCGGGGAGCGGGGGGCGCAAGAGACCCAGTACTTC. Translating it yields CASSPGERGAQETQYF.

The chain couples TRBV29-1 to TRBJ1-1; D is ambiguous. Germline-derived CDR1 and CDR2 are SQVTM and ANQGSEA. The CDR3 is 13 amino acids. V lost 7 bases, J lost 1 base, and 13 bases lay in between. The CDR3 here is CSASDGPNTEAFF. CDR3 DNA: TGCAGCGCATCGGACGGCCCGAACACTGAAGCTTTCTTT.

The genes are TRBV5-6 and TRBJ2-1; D is unresolved. This CDR3 contains 15 residues. V dropped 5 bases and J dropped 5 bases, with 17 bases sitting between them. Germline-derived CDR1 and CDR2 are SGHDT and YYEEEE. This CDR3 reads CASSYPDAADNEQFF. The DNA of the CDR3 is TGTGCCAGCAGTTACCCGGACGCGGCTGACAATGAGCAGTTCTTC. Full variable domain (rest looked up from reference TRBV5-6 and TRBJ2-1): DAGVTQSPTHLIKTRGQQVTLRCSPKSGHDTVSWYQQALGQGPQFIFQYYEEEERQRGNFPDRFSGHQFPNYSSELNVNALLLGDSALYLCASSYPDAADNEQFFGPGTRLTVL.

This clone was recorded only once. The chain uses TRBV15 and TRBJ2-1; a weak D match, TRBD1 (6 bases). This CDR3 has 14 amino acids. In germline, CDR1 is LNHNV, CDR2 YYDKDF (reference sequence). V dropped 1 base and J dropped 2 bases, with 6 bases sitting between them. The CDR3 protein is CATSRAGAYNEQFF. The CDR3 DNA follows: TGTGCCACCAGCAGAGCAGGGGCCTACAATGAGCAGTTCTTC.

This chain joins TRBV18 and TRBJ1-4, with D unclear. Germline V gives CDR1 KGHSH, CDR2 LQKENI. Trimming left V 3 bases short and J 0 bases short, with 2 bases between. This CDR3 region has 13 residues. CDR3 loop: CASSPSTNEKLFF. DNA of the CDR3: TGTGCCAGCTCACCTTCAACTAATGAAAAACTGTTTTTT.

With respect to this clone: The junction and the germline gene differ at one end; a read error may be behind it. The V and J genes are TRBV6-5 and TRBJ2-7; D gene uncertain. From germline, CDR1 is MNHEY and CDR2 SVGAGI. CDR3 length equals 15 residues. CDR3 sequence: CASSYSKAGSHEQYF. The CDR3 region has the DNA TGTGCCAGCAGTTACTCGAAGGCAGGCTCCCACGAGCAGTACTTC.

This sequence joins TRBV29-1 and TRBJ2-2; weak D call: TRBD1 (6 bases). The germline V and J ends were trimmed by 3 bases and 8 bases, with 13 bases remaining between them. CDR1 and CDR2 from the germline V gene are SQVTM and ANQGSEA. The CDR3 totals 13 residues. The CDR3, as DNA: TGCAGCGTTGACAGGCAGGGGAATGGGGAGCTGTTTTTT. It yields the protein CSVDRQGNGELFF.

The rearrangement uses TRBV10-2 and TRBJ2-3; TRBD2 agrees at 10 bases. This CDR3 is 14 amino acids long. The J segment lost 5 bases and the V segment lost 5 bases, leaving 4 bases of the junction unmatched. CDR1 and CDR2 (germline): WSHSY, SAAADI. As DNA, the CDR3 is TGCGCCAGCAGTAGCGGGGGGGTGGGAGATACGCAGTATTTT. Amino acids: CASSSGGVGDTQYF.

This clone has just a few counts. This chain uses TRBV6-5 with TRBJ2-3; D gene uncertain. CDR1 is MNHEY, CDR2 SVGAGI, per germline. The CDR3 sequence is 10 residues long. The ends were cut back, 8 bases at V and 6 bases at J, with 6 bases in the middle. CDR3 in amino acids: CASGSDTQYF. The CDR3 region has the DNA TGTGCCAGCGGGTCCGATACGCAGTATTTT.

The chain uses TRBV19 and TRBJ1-1; D is ambiguous. The CDR3 is made up of 13 amino acids. CDR1 is LNHDA, CDR2 SQIVND, per germline (reference sequence). Deletions cut 5 bases from V and 0 bases from J, with 7 bases between. CDR3 residues: CASSQKVNTEAFF. In nucleotides, the CDR3 is TGTGCCAGTAGTCAAAAGGTGAACACTGAAGCTTTCTTT.

This rearrangement joins TRBV5-1 to TRBJ1-2; 9 positions agree with TRBD1. V shed 4 bases, J shed 1 base, and the junction held 8 bases outside the gene matches. The CDR3 covers 16 residues. Germline CDR1 SGHRS, CDR2 YFSETQ. Here the CDR3 reads CASSPVQGAYNYGYTF. CDR3 in DNA: TGCGCCAGCAGCCCGGTACAGGGGGCGTATAACTATGGCTACACCTTC.

The chain recombines TRBV4-2 with TRBJ1-1; D remains ambiguous. CDR3 length: 13 residues. Germline values: CDR1 LGHNA, CDR2 YNFKEQ. Trimming stripped 0 bases from V and 4 bases from J, with 6 bases between. CDR3 DNA: TGTGCCAGCAGCCAAGACGGCTTCACTGAAGCTTTCTTT. It codes for CASSQDGFTEAFF.

This chain uses TRBV10-3 with TRBJ2-5; D perhaps matches TRBD1 (6 bases). This CDR3 has 15 amino acids. The germline V gene encodes CDR1 ENHRY and CDR2 SYGVKD. V lost 4 bases and J lost 5, with 17 bases in between. The CDR3 loop reads CAISGPDSPGETQYF. Written as DNA, the CDR3 is TGTGCCATCAGTGGTCCGGACAGTCCCGGGGAGACCCAGTACTTC.

V and J are TRBV4-1 and TRBJ2-5; D may be TRBD2 (5 bases). CDR1 and CDR2 (germline): MGHRA, YSYEKL. CDR3 length: 13 amino acids. V lost 1 base and J lost 4, with 7 bases in between. The DNA of the CDR3 is TGCGCCAGCAGCCAAGGTCGGGGAGAGACCCAGTACTTC. It yields the protein CASSQGRGETQYF.

This chain links TRBV6-5 with TRBJ2-7; TRBD2 matches 8 bases. Germline-derived CDR1 and CDR2 are MNHEY and SVGAGI. V was clipped by 5 bases and J by 2 bases; unmatched bases: 2. This CDR3 contains 13 residues. This CDR3 reads CASSPGRAYEQYF. CDR3 in DNA: TGTGCCAGCAGTCCCGGGAGGGCCTACGAGCAGTACTTC.

This clone appeared a few times. This chain joins TRBV6-4 and TRBJ2-3, with TRBD2 identical over 10 bases. Germline trimming cut 3 bases from V and 0 bases from J; bases unmatched to any gene: 0. The CDR3 is 15 amino acids. The germline CDR1 and CDR2 sequences are MRHNA and SNTAGT. CDR3 DNA: TGTGCCAGCAGTGAAGCGGGGGGGAGCACAGATACGCAGTATTTT. It codes for CASSEAGGSTDTQYF.

The J gene is TRBJ2-7, the V gene TRBV5-1, with no clear D. Germline V CDR1 and CDR2: SGHRS, YFSETQ. CDR3 size: 13 residues. Trimming cost V 3 bases and J 6 bases, with 13 bases left between them. The CDR3 DNA reads TGCGCCAGCAGCTCTTACCCAGGATCCGAGCAGTACTTC. Its translation: CASSSYPGSEQYF.